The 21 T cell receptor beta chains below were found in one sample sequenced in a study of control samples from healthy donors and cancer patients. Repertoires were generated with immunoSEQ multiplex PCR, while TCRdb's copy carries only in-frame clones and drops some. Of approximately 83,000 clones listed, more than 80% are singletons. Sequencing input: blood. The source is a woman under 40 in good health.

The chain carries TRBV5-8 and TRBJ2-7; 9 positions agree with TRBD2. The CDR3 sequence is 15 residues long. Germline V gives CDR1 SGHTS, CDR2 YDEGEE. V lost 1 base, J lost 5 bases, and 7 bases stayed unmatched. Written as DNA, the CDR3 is TGTGCCAGCAGCTTGTCTCCTAGCGGGATAGACGAGCAGTACTTC. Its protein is CASSLSPSGIDEQYF.

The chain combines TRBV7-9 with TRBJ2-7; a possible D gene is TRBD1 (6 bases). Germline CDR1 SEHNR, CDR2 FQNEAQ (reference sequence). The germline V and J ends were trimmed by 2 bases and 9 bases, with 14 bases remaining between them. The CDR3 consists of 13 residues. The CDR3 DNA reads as TGTGCCAGCAGCTTATGGGCAGGGGAAGGGCAGTACTTC. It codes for CASSLWAGEGQYF.

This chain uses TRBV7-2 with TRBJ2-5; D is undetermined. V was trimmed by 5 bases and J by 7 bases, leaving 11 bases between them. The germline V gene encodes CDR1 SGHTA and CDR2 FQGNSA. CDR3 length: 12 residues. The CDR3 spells CASSQTPGTQYF. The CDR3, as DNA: TGTGCCAGCAGCCAGACCCCTGGGACCCAGTACTTC. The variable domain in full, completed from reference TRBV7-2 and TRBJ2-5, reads GAGVSQSPSNKVTEKGKDVELRCDPISGHTALYWYRQSLGQGLEFLIYFQGNSAPDKSGLPSDRFSAERTGGSVSTLTIQRTQQEDSAVYLCASSQTPGTQYFGPGTRLLVL.

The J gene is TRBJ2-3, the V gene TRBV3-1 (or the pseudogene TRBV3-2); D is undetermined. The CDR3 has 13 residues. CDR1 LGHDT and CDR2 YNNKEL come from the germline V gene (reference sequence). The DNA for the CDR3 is TGTGCAAGTCCCATTTGTCATGAAGATACGCAGTATTTT. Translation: CASPICHEDTQYF.

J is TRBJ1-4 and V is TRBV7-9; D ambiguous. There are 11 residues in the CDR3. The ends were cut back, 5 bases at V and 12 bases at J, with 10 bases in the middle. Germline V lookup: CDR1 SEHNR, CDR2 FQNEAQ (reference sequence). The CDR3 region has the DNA TGTGCCAGCAGCGCCACTTTAGAACTGTTTTTT. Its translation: CASSATLELFF.

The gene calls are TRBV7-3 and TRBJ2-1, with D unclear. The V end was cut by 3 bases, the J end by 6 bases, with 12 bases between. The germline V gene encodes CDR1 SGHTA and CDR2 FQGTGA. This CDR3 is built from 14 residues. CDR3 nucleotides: TGTGCCAGCAGCTTGGGAACCCATAGCAATGAGCAGTTCTTC. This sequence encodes CASSLGTHSNEQFF.

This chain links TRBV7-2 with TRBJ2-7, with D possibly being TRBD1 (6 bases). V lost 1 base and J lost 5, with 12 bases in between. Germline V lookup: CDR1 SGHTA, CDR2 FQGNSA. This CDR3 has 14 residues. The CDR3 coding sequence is TGTGCCAGCAGCTTAGGGACAGACAAGAACGAGCAGTACTTC. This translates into CASSLGTDKNEQYF.

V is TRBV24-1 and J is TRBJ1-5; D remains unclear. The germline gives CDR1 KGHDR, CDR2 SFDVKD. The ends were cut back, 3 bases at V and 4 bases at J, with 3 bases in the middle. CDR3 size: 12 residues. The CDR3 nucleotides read TGTGCCACCAGTGATCCAAATCAGCCCCAGCATTTT. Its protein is CATSDPNQPQHF.

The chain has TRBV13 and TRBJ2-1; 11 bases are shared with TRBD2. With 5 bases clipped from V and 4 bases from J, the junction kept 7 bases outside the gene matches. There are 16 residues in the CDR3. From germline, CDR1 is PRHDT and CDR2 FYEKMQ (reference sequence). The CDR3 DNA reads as TGTGCCAGCAGCATGACTAGCGGGACGTTGTACAATGAGCAGTTCTTC. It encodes CASSMTSGTLYNEQFF.

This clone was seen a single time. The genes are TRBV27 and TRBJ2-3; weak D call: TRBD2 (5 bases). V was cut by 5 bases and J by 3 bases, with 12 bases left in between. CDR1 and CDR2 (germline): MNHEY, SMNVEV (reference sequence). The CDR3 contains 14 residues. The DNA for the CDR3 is TGTGCCAGCAGTCCCCGAGGGTATACAGATACGCAGTATTTT. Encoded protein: CASSPRGYTDTQYF.

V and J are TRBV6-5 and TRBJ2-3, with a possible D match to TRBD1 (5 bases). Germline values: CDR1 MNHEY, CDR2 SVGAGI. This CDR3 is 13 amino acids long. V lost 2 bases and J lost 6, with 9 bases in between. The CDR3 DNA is TGTGCCAGCAGTTACGGGGCATGGGATACGCAGTATTTT. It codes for CASSYGAWDTQYF.

CDR3 residues: CASSDPDRVSNQPQHF. In DNA form, the CDR3 reads TGTGCCAGCAGTGATCCGGACAGGGTTAGCAATCAGCCCCAGCATTTT. V and J are TRBV2 and TRBJ1-5; 8 bases map to TRBD1. CDR1 is SNHLY and CDR2 is FYNNEI in the germline V gene. The CDR3 totals 16 residues. V lost 3 bases and J lost 0; bases outside the gene matches: 4. Filled out from reference TRBV2 and TRBJ1-5, the complete variable domain reads EPEVTQTPSHQVTQMGQEVILRCVPISNHLYFYWYRQILGQKVEFLVSFYNNEISEKSEIFDDQFSVERPDGSNFTLKIRSTKLEDSAMYFCASSDPDRVSNQPQHFGDGTRLSIL.

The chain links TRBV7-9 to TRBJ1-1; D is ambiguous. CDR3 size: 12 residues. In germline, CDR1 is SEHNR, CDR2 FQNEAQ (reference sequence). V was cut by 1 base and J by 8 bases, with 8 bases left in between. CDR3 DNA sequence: TGTGCCAGCAGCTTAGAGGTCGGGGAAGCTTTCTTT. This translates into CASSLEVGEAFF. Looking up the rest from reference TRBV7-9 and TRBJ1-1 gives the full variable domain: DTGVSQNPRHKITKRGQNVTFRCDPISEHNRLYWYRQTLGQGPEFLTYFQNEAQLEKSRLLSDRFSAERPKGSFSTLEIQRTEQGDSAMYLCASSLEVGEAFFGQGTRLTVV.

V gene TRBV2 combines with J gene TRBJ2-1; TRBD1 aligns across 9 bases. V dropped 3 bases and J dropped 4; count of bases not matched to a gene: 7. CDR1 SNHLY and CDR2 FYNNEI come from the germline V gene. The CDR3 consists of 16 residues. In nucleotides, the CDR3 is TGTGCCAGCAGTGATCCTTGGACAGGGGTATACAATGAGCAGTTCTTC. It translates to CASSDPWTGVYNEQFF.

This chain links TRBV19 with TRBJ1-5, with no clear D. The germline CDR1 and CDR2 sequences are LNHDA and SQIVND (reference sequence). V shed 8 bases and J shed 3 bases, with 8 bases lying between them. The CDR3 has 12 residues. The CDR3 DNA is TGTGCCAGTCGGGGTACCAATCAGCCCCAGCATTTT. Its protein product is CASRGTNQPQHF.

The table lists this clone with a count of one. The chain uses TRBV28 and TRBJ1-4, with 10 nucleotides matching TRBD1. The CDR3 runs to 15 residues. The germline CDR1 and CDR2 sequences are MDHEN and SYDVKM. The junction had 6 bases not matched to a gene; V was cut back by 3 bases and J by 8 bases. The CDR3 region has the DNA TGTGCCAGCAGTTTCCGGGACAGGGGTCAGGAAAAACTGTTTTTT. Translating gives CASSFRDRGQEKLFF.

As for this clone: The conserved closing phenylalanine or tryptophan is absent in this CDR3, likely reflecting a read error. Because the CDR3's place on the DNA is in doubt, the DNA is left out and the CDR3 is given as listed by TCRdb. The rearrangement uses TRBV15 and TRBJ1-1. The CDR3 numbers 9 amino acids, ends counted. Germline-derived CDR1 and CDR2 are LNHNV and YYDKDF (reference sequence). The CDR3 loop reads CAASLLTVS.

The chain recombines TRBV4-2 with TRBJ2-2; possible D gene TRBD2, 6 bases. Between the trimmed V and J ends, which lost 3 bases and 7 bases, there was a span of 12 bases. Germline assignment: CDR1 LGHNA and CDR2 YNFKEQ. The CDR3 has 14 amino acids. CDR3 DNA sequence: TGTGCCAGCAGCCACGGGGGAGCGGACGGGGAGCTGTTTTTT. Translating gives CASSHGGADGELFF.

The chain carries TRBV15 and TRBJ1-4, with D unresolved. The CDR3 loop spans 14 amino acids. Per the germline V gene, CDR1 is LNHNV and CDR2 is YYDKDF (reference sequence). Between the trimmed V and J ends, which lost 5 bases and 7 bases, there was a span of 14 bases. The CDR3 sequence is CATSPRNFREKLFF. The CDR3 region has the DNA TGTGCCACCAGCCCCAGGAATTTTCGTGAAAAACTGTTTTTT.

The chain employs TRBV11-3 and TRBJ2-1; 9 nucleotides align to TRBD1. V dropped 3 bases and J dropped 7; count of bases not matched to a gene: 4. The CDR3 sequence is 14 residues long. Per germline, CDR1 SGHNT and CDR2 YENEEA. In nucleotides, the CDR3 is TGTGCCAGCAGCTTCGGGACAGGGACGAATGAGCAGTTCTTC. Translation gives CASSFGTGTNEQFF.

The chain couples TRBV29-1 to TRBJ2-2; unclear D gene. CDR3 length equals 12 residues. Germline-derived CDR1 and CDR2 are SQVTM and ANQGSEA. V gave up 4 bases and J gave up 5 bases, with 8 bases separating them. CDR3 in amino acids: CSVGSATGELFF. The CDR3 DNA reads TGCAGCGTTGGTTCGGCAACCGGGGAGCTGTTTTTT.